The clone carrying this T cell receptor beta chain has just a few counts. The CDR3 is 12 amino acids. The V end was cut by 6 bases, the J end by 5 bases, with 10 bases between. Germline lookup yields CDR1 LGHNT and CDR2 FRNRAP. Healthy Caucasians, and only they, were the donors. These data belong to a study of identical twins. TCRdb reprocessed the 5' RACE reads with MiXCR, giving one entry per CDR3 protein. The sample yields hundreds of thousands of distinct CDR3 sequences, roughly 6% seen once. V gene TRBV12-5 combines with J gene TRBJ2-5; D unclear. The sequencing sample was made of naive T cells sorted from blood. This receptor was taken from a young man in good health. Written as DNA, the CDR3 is TGTGCTAGTGGCCCCGTTTTGGAGACCCAGTACTTC. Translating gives CASGPVLETQYF.